A selection of T cell receptor beta chains follows, all from one sample in a study of pediatric ulcerative colitis. The repertoire was sequenced with immunoSEQ multiplex PCR; TCRdb's copy has only in-frame clones and lacks some. The table has tens of thousands of clones, about nine tenths seen once. Input material: blood. The origin of the receptors is a boy between 10 and 17 years old who was a control in a study of pediatric ulcerative colitis. The CDR3 runs from the conserved cysteine through the conserved F or W. The D gene is left open where the match is weak. Clone size is given for some rows only: seen once, a few or many times, or a class if the clone is expanded.

length	size	V	J	D	CDR3	DNA
15	once	TRBV4-1	TRBJ2-3	TRBD2	CASSYSGSSTDTQYF	TGCGCCAGCAGTTACAGCGGGAGTAGCACAGATACGCAGTATTTT
14	.	TRBV19	TRBJ1-5	.	CASSPPFDGQPQHF	TGTGCCAGTAGCCCGCCTTTTGATGGGCAGCCCCAGCATTTT
14	.	TRBV7-9	TRBJ1-2	.	CASSSLEGLHGYTF	TGTGCCAGCAGCTCGCTTGAGGGTTTACATGGCTACACCTTC
15	.	TRBV28	TRBJ2-3	.	CASSYEGLGTDTQYF	TGTGCCAGCAGTTATGAGGGACTTGGAACAGATACGCAGTATTTT
17	.	TRBV9	TRBJ1-4	TRBD1	CASSVEGSRGANEKLFF	TGTGCCAGCAGCGTAGAAGGATCCAGGGGGGCTAATGAAAAACTGTTTTTT
15	.	TRBV27	TRBJ2-5	.	CASTSQVGVGETQYF	TGTGCCAGCACCTCTCAGGTGGGGGTAGGTGAGACCCAGTACTTC
16	.	TRBV12-1	TRBJ1-5	.	CASSFAGDYSNQPQHF	TGTGCCAGCAGTTTCGCAGGGGATTATAGCAATCAGCCCCAGCATTTT
13	.	TRBV18	TRBJ1-3	.	CASSPATGNTIYF	TGTGCCAGCTCACCCGCGACCGGAAACACCATATATTTT
14	.	TRBV10-3	TRBJ2-5	.	CAISDRLADETQYF	TGTGCCATCAGTGATCGCTTAGCCGACGAGACCCAGTACTTC
13	.	TRBV10-1	TRBJ1-3	.	CASSEASGNTIYF	TGCGCCAGCAGTGAAGCCTCTGGAAACACCATATATTTT
10	.	TRBV2	TRBJ1-2	.	CASALGGYTF	TGTGCCAGCGCCCTAGGTGGCTACACCTTC
15	once	TRBV13	TRBJ2-1	.	CASSLMTTPYNEQFF	TGTGCCAGCAGCTTAATGACGACCCCCTACAATGAGCAGTTCTTC
15	.	TRBV7-2	TRBJ2-5	.	CASSLPQRNQETQYF	TGTGCCAGCAGCTTACCCCAGCGGAACCAAGAGACCCAGTACTTC
11	once	TRBV30	TRBJ1-1	.	CAWTGYAEAFF	TGTGCCTGGACAGGGTACGCTGAAGCTTTCTTT
15	.	TRBV6-1	TRBJ2-7	.	CASSEPAVSSYEQYF	TGTGCCAGCAGTGAACCGGCAGTGAGCTCCTACGAGCAGTACTTC
16	.	TRBV4-3	TRBJ1-2	TRBD1	CASSQEGTGLMGGYTF	TGCGCCAGCAGCCAAGAAGGGACAGGGTTAATGGGCGGCTACACCTTC
15	.	TRBV25-1	TRBJ1-2	.	CASSPEGVSGHGYTF	TGTGCCAGCAGTCCTGAAGGTGTGTCGGGTCATGGCTACACCTTC
17	.	TRBV12-5	TRBJ2-1	TRBD1	CASGLSSDRGPYNEQFF	TGTGCTAGTGGTTTGTCGTCGGACAGGGGCCCCTACAATGAGCAGTTCTTC
15	.	TRBV10-1	TRBJ2-5	TRBD2	CASSSLTSGTKTQYF	TGCGCCAGTTCTTCGTTGACTAGCGGGACAAAGACCCAGTACTTC
14	.	TRBV7-3	TRBJ2-1	.	CASSSLKGYNEQFF	TGTGCCAGCAGCTCCCTAAAGGGGTACAATGAGCAGTTCTTC
15	.	TRBV7-2	TRBJ2-3	.	CASSLGPGGSATQYF	TGTGCCAGCAGCTTAGGCCCAGGGGGGAGTGCTACGCAGTATTTT
16	few	TRBV6-1	TRBJ2-6	.	CASSEAAGTGANVLTF	TGTGCCAGCAGTGAAGCCGCGGGGACTGGGGCCAACGTCCTGACTTTC
16	.	TRBV25-1	TRBJ2-1	TRBD2	CASSEYTSGPYNEQFF	TGTGCCAGCAGTGAATATACTAGCGGGCCTTACAATGAGCAGTTCTTC
13	.	TRBV5-6	TRBJ1-2	.	CASSHALLVGYTF	TGTGCCAGCAGCCATGCACTTTTGGTTGGCTACACCTTC
17	.	TRBV7-6	TRBJ2-3	.	CASSLRLALIGTDTQYF	TGTGCCAGCAGCTTACGGCTAGCCCTAATAGGCACAGATACGCAGTATTTT
17	.	TRBV23-1	TRBJ1-1	TRBD1	CASSRGPRQGWNTEAFF	TGCGCCAGCAGTCGAGGACCCAGACAGGGGTGGAACACTGAAGCTTTCTTT
16	.	TRBV9	TRBJ2-2	.	CASSTSDSRDTGELFF	TGTGCCAGCAGCACTTCGGACAGTAGGGATACCGGGGAGCTGTTTTTT
17	.	TRBV21-1	TRBJ1-1	.	CASSKVQVPGASTEAFF	TGTGCCAGCAGCAAAGTTCAGGTGCCGGGGGCGAGCACTGAAGCTTTCTTT
11	few	TRBV19	TRBJ1-1	.	CASSRTFEAFF	TGTGCCAGTAGTAGAACCTTTGAAGCTTTCTTT
17	.	TRBV14	TRBJ2-1	TRBD2	CASSPLRWREWYNEQFF	TGTGCCAGCAGCCCCCTGAGGTGGCGGGAGTGGTACAATGAGCAGTTCTTC
16	.	TRBV5-1	TRBJ2-7	.	CASSLSYLGGSYEQYF	TGCGCCAGCAGCTTGAGTTATTTAGGGGGCTCCTACGAGCAGTACTTC
13	.	TRBV19	TRBJ1-1	TRBD1	CASGDRADTEAFF	TGTGCCAGTGGAGACAGGGCTGACACTGAAGCTTTCTTT
20	.	TRBV2	TRBJ1-3	TRBD1	CASSGLLDASRGYSGNTIYF	TGTGCCAGCAGTGGCCTTCTTGACGCGTCCAGGGGGTACTCTGGAAACACCATATATTTT
15	.	TRBV5-1	TRBJ2-3	.	CASGEQTGYTDTQYF	TGCGCCAGCGGGGAACAGACAGGTTACACAGATACGCAGTATTTT
16	.	TRBV29-1	TRBJ1-2	TRBD1	CSAEGNRGQANYGYTF	TGCAGCGCTGAGGGAAACAGGGGTCAAGCTAACTATGGCTACACCTTC
12	few	TRBV19	TRBJ1-2	TRBD1	CASSYRGHGYTF	TGTGCCAGTAGCTACAGGGGACATGGCTACACCTTC
14	.	TRBV6-1	TRBJ2-1	.	CASSAAGTNNEQFF	TGTGCCAGCAGTGCTGCGGGAACAAACAATGAGCAGTTCTTC
12	.	TRBV6-1	TRBJ1-1	.	CASSVVRTEAFF	TGTGCCAGCAGTGTAGTAAGGACTGAAGCTTTCTTT
15	once	TRBV6-5	TRBJ1-5	.	CASSYSQGYNQPQHF	TGTGCCAGCAGTTACTCACAAGGATACAATCAGCCCCAGCATTTT
16	.	TRBV14	TRBJ2-2	TRBD1	CASSPVGTGGSGELFF	TGTGCCAGCAGCCCAGTAGGGACAGGGGGCTCCGGGGAGCTGTTTTTT